These 9 T cell receptor beta chains originate from one sample sequenced in a study of T-cell reconstitution after alpha-beta-depleted transplantation in children. As it was prepared, the TCRbeta library received unique molecular identifiers. Each CDR3 protein gets one entry after TCRdb re-called the PCR reads with MiXCR. The data contain 120,000 to 150,000 distinct CDR3 sequences, more than 8% of them singletons. This specimen consisted of PBMCs, mostly from graft donor cells, obtained 180 days after TCRalphabeta/CD19-depleted stem cell transplant. These receptors originate from a female patient aged 2 to 10 who had a stem cell transplant for congenital amegakaryocytic thrombocytopenia, so the T cells may come from the graft donor.

V gene TRBV2 combines with J gene TRBJ2-7; 7 bases agree with TRBD2. The germline V gene encodes CDR1 SNHLY and CDR2 FYNNEI. Trimming at V came to 6 bases and at J to 6 bases, leaving 17 bases not matched to a gene. The CDR3 has 16 residues. The CDR3 DNA reads TGTGCCAGCAGGACCCCCCTTGGGGGAGGGCGAGGCGAGCAGTACTTC. It encodes CASRTPLGGGRGEQYF. Based on the CDR3 plus reference TRBV2 and TRBJ2-7, the full variable domain is EPEVTQTPSHQVTQMGQEVILRCVPISNHLYFYWYRQILGQKVEFLVSFYNNEISEKSEIFDDQFSVERPDGSNFTLKIRSTKLEDSAMYFCASRTPLGGGRGEQYFGPGTRLTVT.

This clonotype came up a few times. J is TRBJ2-3 and V is TRBV11-2; D possibly corresponds to TRBD1 (6 bases). The V gene lost 5 bases and the J gene lost 0 bases, with 15 bases spanning the gap. The CDR3 runs 16 residues. Germline lookup yields CDR1 SGHAT and CDR2 FQNNGV. CDR3 sequence: CASSPWGQLSTDTQYF. The DNA for the CDR3 is TGTGCCAGCAGCCCCTGGGGGCAGTTGAGCACAGATACGCAGTATTTT.

At least ten counts were recorded for this clonotype. This rearrangement joins TRBV9 to TRBJ2-3; possible D gene TRBD2, 5 bases. CDR1 is SGDLS and CDR2 is YYNGEE in the germline V gene. Deletions cut 7 bases from V and 9 bases from J, with 15 bases between. The CDR3 is made up of 12 amino acids. The CDR3 here is CASGPGTGTQYF. The CDR3 bases are TGTGCCAGCGGGCCGGGCACGGGGACGCAGTATTTT.

This clonotype was detected once. V usage is TRBV29-1 and J usage is TRBJ1-2; D unclear. The CDR3 is 12 amino acids. The germline gives CDR1 SQVTM, CDR2 ANQGSEA. CDR3 nucleotides: TGCAGTGACCCCTTAACTGACTATGGCTACACCTTC. Protein sequence: CSDPLTDYGYTF.

This clonotype was seen only a few times. The rearrangement uses TRBV12-3 or TRBV12-4 and TRBJ1-2, with D possibly TRBD1 on 5 matching bases. The CDR3 is 13 amino acids. The ends were cut back, 3 bases at V and 7 bases at J, with 12 bases in the middle. The CDR3 loop reads CASSFGTSAGYTF. The CDR3 DNA reads TGTGCCAGCAGTTTCGGGACTTCGGCTGGCTACACCTTC.

With regard to this clonotype: A read error may explain this, as a much larger clone is one base away. The chain carries TRBV20-1 and TRBJ2-1, with 9 bases lining up with TRBD2. Germline values: CDR1 DFQATT, CDR2 SNEGSKA (reference sequence). The CDR3 totals 14 residues. CDR3 DNA: TGCAGTGCTATTAGCGGGGGCCCCTACGATGAGCAGTTCTTC. Encoded protein: CSAISGGPYDEQFF.

The table lists this clonotype with many counts. The J gene is TRBJ2-3, the V gene TRBV28; TRBD2 matches 10 bases. The J segment lost 1 base and the V segment lost 6 bases, leaving 10 bases of the junction unmatched. Per germline, CDR1 MDHEN and CDR2 SYDVKM. This CDR3 has 17 residues. CDR3 sequence: CASSPGVAGGRTDTQYF. The CDR3, as DNA: TGTGCCAGCAGCCCCGGGGTAGCGGGAGGACGCACAGATACGCAGTATTTT.

This rearrangement joins TRBV29-1 to TRBJ2-2; D gene unclear. V lost 4 bases to trimming and J lost 6 bases, with 24 bases between them. The CDR3 runs 17 residues. Germline CDR1 reads SQVTM; CDR2 reads ANQGSEA. CDR3: CSVGLTVGSRGAGELFF. As DNA, the CDR3 is TGCAGCGTTGGTTTGACGGTAGGGTCCCGCGGCGCCGGGGAGCTGTTTTTT.

This clonotype was seen ten or more times. This chain uses TRBV15 with TRBJ2-1; possibly TRBD1 for D (5 bases). Germline assignment: CDR1 LNHNV and CDR2 YYDKDF (reference sequence). There are 15 residues in the CDR3. V dropped 5 bases and J dropped 8 bases, with 19 bases sitting between them. Here the CDR3 reads CATSGLSQVHDEQFF. The CDR3 region has the DNA TGTGCCACCAGCGGCCTGTCACAGGTACATGATGAGCAGTTCTTC.